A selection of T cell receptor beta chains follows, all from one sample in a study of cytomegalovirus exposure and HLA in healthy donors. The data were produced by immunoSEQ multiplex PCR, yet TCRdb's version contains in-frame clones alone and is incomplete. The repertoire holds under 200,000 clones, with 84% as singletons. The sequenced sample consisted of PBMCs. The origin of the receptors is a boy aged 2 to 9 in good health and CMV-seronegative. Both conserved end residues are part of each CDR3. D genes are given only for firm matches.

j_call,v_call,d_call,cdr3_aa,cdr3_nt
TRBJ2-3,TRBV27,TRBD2,CASSLWREVRGDTQYF,TGTGCCAGCAGTTTGTGGCGGGAGGTTCGGGGAGATACGCAGTATTTT
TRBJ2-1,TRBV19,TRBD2,CASSTWTSGRLGQFF,TGTGCCAGTAGTACCTGGACTAGCGGGAGATTGGGGCAGTTCTTC
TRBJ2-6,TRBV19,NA,CASSYSGANVLTF,TGTGCCAGTAGTTACTCTGGGGCCAACGTCCTGACTTTC
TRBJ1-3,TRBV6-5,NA,CASSRTRERDTIYF,TGTGCCAGCAGTCGGACGCGCGAGCGGGACACCATATATTTT
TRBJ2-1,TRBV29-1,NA,CSVEEFLKNEQFF,TGCAGCGTTGAAGAGTTCCTAAAAAATGAGCAGTTCTTC
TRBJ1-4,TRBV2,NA,CASRDRPNEKLFF,TGTGCCAGCAGGGACAGACCTAATGAAAAACTGTTTTTT
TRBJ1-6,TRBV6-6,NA,CASSYTGLRGDSPLHF,TGTGCCAGCAGTTACACGGGACTGAGAGGGGATTCACCCCTCCACTTT
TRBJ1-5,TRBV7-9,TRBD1,CASSRTGGSYQPQHF,TGTGCCAGCAGCAGGACAGGGGGCTCTTATCAGCCCCAGCATTTT
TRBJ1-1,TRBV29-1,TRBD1,CSVGDRRRTEAFF,TGCAGCGTGGGGGACAGGAGGCGCACTGAAGCTTTCTTT
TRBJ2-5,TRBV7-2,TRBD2,CASSLDGRSGRETQYF,TGTGCCAGCAGCTTAGATGGTCGAAGCGGGAGGGAGACCCAGTACTTC
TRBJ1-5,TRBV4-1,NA,CASSQEGYRGSNQPQHF,TGCGCCAGCAGCCAAGAAGGATACCGGGGGAGCAATCAGCCCCAGCATTTT